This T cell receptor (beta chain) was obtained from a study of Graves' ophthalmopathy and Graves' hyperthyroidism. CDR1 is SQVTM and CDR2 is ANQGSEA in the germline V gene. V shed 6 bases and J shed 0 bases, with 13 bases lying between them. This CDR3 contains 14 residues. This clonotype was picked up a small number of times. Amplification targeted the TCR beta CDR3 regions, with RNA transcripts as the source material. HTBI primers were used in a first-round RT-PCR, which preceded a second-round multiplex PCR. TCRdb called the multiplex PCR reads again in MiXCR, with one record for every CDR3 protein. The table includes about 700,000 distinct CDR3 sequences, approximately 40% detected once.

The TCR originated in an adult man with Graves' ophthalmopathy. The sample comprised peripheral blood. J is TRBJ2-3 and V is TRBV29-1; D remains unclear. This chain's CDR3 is CSVKTTDSTDTQYF. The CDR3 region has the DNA TGCAGCGTAAAAACTACCGATAGCACAGATACGCAGTATTTT.